Listed below are T cell receptor beta chains from one sample, sequenced in a study of T-cell memory formation after mild COVID-19. In TCRdb, the 5' RACE reads were re-called with MiXCR into one record per CDR3 protein. The sample shows 65,000 to 100,000 distinct CDR3 sequences, 10% to 15% of them seen only once. Material: PBMCs or a T cell subset sorted from them (not recorded which). These receptors were taken from a man aged 18 to 30 who had mild COVID-19 (a few samples of this study predate the infection). Cell type and time point are not known. CDR3s include the opening cysteine and the closing phenylalanine or tryptophan. D genes are given only for firm matches. Clone size appears in some rows only: once, few, many, or a class for an expanded clone.

J gene | D gene | clone size | V gene | CDR3 DNA | CDR3 protein
TRBJ2-1 | TRBD2 | . | TRBV7-2 | TGTGCCAGCAGGGAACTAGCGGGGGGGCCCTACAATGAGCAGTTCTTC | CASRELAGGPYNEQFF
TRBJ2-7 | TRBD1 | . | TRBV5-1 | TGCGCCAGCAGCCCCGGGGACAGTCGATACGAGCAGTACTTC | CASSPGDSRYEQYF
TRBJ1-1 | . | . | TRBV7-3 | TGTGCCAGCAGCTTCGGGTCGACAGGATACACTGAAGCTTTCTTT | CASSFGSTGYTEAFF
TRBJ1-5 | . | . | TRBV12-3/TRBV12-4 | TGTGCCAGCAGTCCGTACAGCAATCAGCCCCAGCATTTT | CASSPYSNQPQHF
TRBJ1-5 | . | many | TRBV4-1 | TGCGCCAGCAGCCAATTCGAGAGGGAATCAAATCAGCCCCAGCATTTT | CASSQFERESNQPQHF
TRBJ2-7 | . | . | TRBV7-2 | TGTGCCAGCAGCTTAAGCCGGGGAAACTACGAGCAGTACTTC | CASSLSRGNYEQYF
TRBJ1-2 | TRBD1 | few | TRBV6-5 | TGTGCCAGCAGTTACGGGACAGGGATTGATGGCTACACCTTC | CASSYGTGIDGYTF
TRBJ2-2 | . | . | TRBV20-1 | TGCAGTGCTAGAGCGGCATTTAACACCGGGGAGCTGTTTTTT | CSARAAFNTGELFF
TRBJ2-7 | . | . | TRBV7-2 | TGTGCCAGCAGCTTCGGTTTCGGAGGGGATCTAACCTACGAGCAGTACTTC | CASSFGFGGDLTYEQYF
TRBJ1-6 | TRBD1 | . | TRBV6-5 | TGTGCCAGCAGTTCATCCGGGACAGGGCTTCTGGTGACGGAATCACCCCTCCACTTT | CASSSSGTGLLVTESPLHF
TRBJ1-1 | . | many | TRBV6-5 | TGTGCCAGCAGTTATGCAAGTAGTGGCACTGAAGCTTTCTTT | CASSYASSGTEAFF
TRBJ1-1 | . | . | TRBV5-1 | TGCGCCAGCAGCTTGGGTTTCAGGGTGGGACACACTGAAGCTTTCTTT | CASSLGFRVGHTEAFF
TRBJ1-5 | . | . | TRBV2 | TGTGCCAGCAGGAGGAGAGGGACCAATCAGCCCCAGCATTTT | CASRRRGTNQPQHF
TRBJ2-3 | . | . | TRBV20-1 | TGCAGTGCTAGAGATTGGGGCGGGGACTTCCCAGATACGCAGTATTTT | CSARDWGGDFPDTQYF
TRBJ2-3 | TRBD2 | . | TRBV3-1 | TGTGCCAGCAGCCAAGCCGGGACTAGCGGGGGGCTCCGCACAGATACGCAGTATTTT | CASSQAGTSGGLRTDTQYF
TRBJ1-2 | . | . | TRBV7-9 | TGTGCCAGCGCCACCCCGGAGGAGTCTAACTGTGGCTACACCTTC | CASATPEESNCGYTF
TRBJ2-3 | . | . | TRBV10-2 | TGCGCCAGCATTTCCCCCGGGCGCGGGGGCCTGGATACGCAGTATTTT | CASISPGRGGLDTQYF
TRBJ2-2 | TRBD1 | . | TRBV29-1 | TGCAGCGCCAGGGGGTCCGGGGAGCTGTTTTTT | CSARGSGELFF
TRBJ1-2 | . | few | TRBV6-5 | TGTGCCAGCAGTTACTCGCGGGGGCTTAGTGGCTACACCTTC | CASSYSRGLSGYTF
TRBJ1-5 | . | . | TRBV2 | TGTGCCAGCAGTGACCCGACTGATCTTTATCAGCCCCAGCATTTT | CASSDPTDLYQPQHF
TRBJ1-5 | . | . | TRBV7-2 | TGTGCCAGCAGCTTCGGTCCTAGCACTCAGCCCCAGCATTTT | CASSFGPSTQPQHF
TRBJ2-7 | . | . | TRBV24-1 | TGTGCCACCAGTGATTCTATGGGCGAGCAGTACTTC | CATSDSMGEQYF
TRBJ2-7 | . | . | TRBV7-2 | TGTGCCAGCAGCTTAGCGCCCTATCCCTACGAGCAGTACTTC | CASSLAPYPYEQYF
TRBJ1-5 | TRBD1 | few | TRBV6-1 | TGTGCCAGCAGTGACGGACAGGGGTCTCCCTATAGCAATCAGCCCCAGCATTTT | CASSDGQGSPYSNQPQHF
TRBJ2-5 | . | . | TRBV6-2/TRBV6-3 | TGTGCCAGCAGCTCCAACGGGGGACAAGAGACCCAGTACTTC | CASSSNGGQETQYF
TRBJ2-6 | . | . | TRBV4-3 | TGCGCCAGCAGCCAATTGACAGGCGGGGCCAACGTCCTGACTTTC | CASSQLTGGANVLTF
TRBJ1-2 | . | few | TRBV20-1 | TGCAGTGCTGGGGGGTACCCCGGGCGTAACTATGGCTACACCTTC | CSAGGYPGRNYGYTF
TRBJ2-3 | TRBD1 | many | TRBV20-1 | TGCAGTGCTAAGGGACAGGGAGATGCAGATACGCAGTATTTT | CSAKGQGDADTQYF
TRBJ1-5 | . | . | TRBV2 | TGTGCCAGCAGTTCGTCGGGGAGGATGGGCAATCAGCCCCAGCATTTT | CASSSSGRMGNQPQHF
TRBJ2-7 | . | many | TRBV29-1 | TGCAGCGTTAAAGACGGTACCTCCTACGAGCAGTACTTC | CSVKDGTSYEQYF
TRBJ2-2 | . | . | TRBV7-2 | TGTGCCAGCAGCTTGATCGGGGGCAACACCGGGGAGCTGTTTTTT | CASSLIGGNTGELFF
TRBJ1-5 | TRBD1 | . | TRBV20-1 | TGCAGTGCTAGAGACAACAGGGGGCCCCCAGGGCCCCAGCATTTT | CSARDNRGPPGPQHF
TRBJ1-1 | . | many | TRBV29-1 | TGCAGCGGGAGGTTTGGGGGCACTGAAGCTTTCTTT | CSGRFGGTEAFF
TRBJ1-6 | TRBD1 | few | TRBV10-3 | TGTGCCATCAGCCCCTGGACAGGGTTAAATTCACCCCTCCACTTT | CAISPWTGLNSPLHF
TRBJ2-7 | . | . | TRBV20-1 | TGCAGTGCTACCGACGGACAGACCTACGAGCAGTACTTC | CSATDGQTYEQYF
TRBJ2-3 | TRBD1 | . | TRBV4-1 | TGCGCCAGCAGCCAAGAACAGGGGGCGACAGATACGCAGTATTTT | CASSQEQGATDTQYF
TRBJ2-5 | . | many | TRBV7-9 | TGTGCCAGCAGCCAACCCTTTGACAGCACTGGTGAAGAGACCCAGTACTTC | CASSQPFDSTGEETQYF
TRBJ2-5 | . | few | TRBV9 | TGTGCCAGCAGCGCAGCCATGAAAGAGACCCAGTACTTC | CASSAAMKETQYF
TRBJ2-1 | . | . | TRBV7-2 | TGTGCCAGCAGCTTAATGAGCTCCTACAATGAGCAGTTCTTC | CASSLMSSYNEQFF
TRBJ2-2 | . | . | TRBV6-5 | TGTGCCAGCACCACTGGGGGGGCATGGGCGAACACCGGGGAGCTGTTTTTT | CASTTGGAWANTGELFF
TRBJ1-6 | . | . | TRBV27 | TGTGCCAGTCACTGGGGAGGGTCCAATTCACCCCTCCACTTT | CASHWGGSNSPLHF
TRBJ2-1 | . | few | TRBV12-3/TRBV12-4 | TGTGCCAGAAGTATGGGAACCTACAATGAGCAGTTCTTC | CARSMGTYNEQFF
TRBJ2-1 | . | few | TRBV15 | TGTGCCACCAGCAGAGATCGGGCAGAAAGCTCCTACAATGAGCAGTTCTTC | CATSRDRAESSYNEQFF
TRBJ2-3 | TRBD2 | . | TRBV7-9 | TGTGCCAGCAGCTTCAGACTAGCGGAGTATGATACGCAGTATTTT | CASSFRLAEYDTQYF
TRBJ2-3 | TRBD2 | . | TRBV4-1 | TGCGCCAGCAGCCAAGAAAGGCTAGCGGGGCCCACAGATACGCAGTATTTT | CASSQERLAGPTDTQYF
TRBJ1-2 | . | . | TRBV27 | TGTGCCAGCAGTTTTAGATTCGACAGCCCCTATGGCTACACCTTC | CASSFRFDSPYGYTF
TRBJ2-1 | TRBD2 | many | TRBV4-2 | TGTGCCAGCAGCCAAGGAGCGGGGGGGCAGGTGGGTGAGCAGTTCTTC | CASSQGAGGQVGEQFF
TRBJ2-1 | TRBD1 | few | TRBV6-2/TRBV6-3 | TGTGCCAGCAGTTACCTGGGACAGGCACGCAATGAGCAGTTCTTC | CASSYLGQARNEQFF
TRBJ1-1 | . | . | TRBV6-5 | TGTGCCAGCAGCAAGAACACTGAAGCTTTCTTT | CASSKNTEAFF
TRBJ2-1 | TRBD1 | . | TRBV6-2/TRBV6-3 | TGTGCCAGCAGTTACGCGACGAGACAGGGCTCGAAGTTCTTC | CASSYATRQGSKFF
TRBJ2-5 | TRBD1 | . | TRBV7-2 | TGTGCCAGCAGCGCAATTGGGACAGGGTCAGAGACCCAGTACTTC | CASSAIGTGSETQYF
TRBJ2-3 | . | few | TRBV7-2 | TGTGCCAGCAGCTTACGGGCCCCGACTGTCACAGATACGCAGTATTTT | CASSLRAPTVTDTQYF
TRBJ1-1 | . | . | TRBV7-9 | TGTGCCAGCAGCTTAACAGACCGAGCAGGTGAAGCTTTCTTT | CASSLTDRAGEAFF
TRBJ2-1 | . | . | TRBV30 | TGTGCCTGGGCCCCCTGGCGGGGGCGACAGTTCTTC | CAWAPWRGRQFF
TRBJ2-1 | TRBD2 | few | TRBV7-2 | TGTGCCAGCAGCGCCAGACTAGCGGGGGGATACAATGAGCAGTTCTTC | CASSARLAGGYNEQFF
TRBJ2-5 | . | many | TRBV7-9 | TGTGCCAGCAGCACGCGGGACTCTCAAGAGACCCAGTACTTC | CASSTRDSQETQYF
TRBJ1-5 | . | . | TRBV12-3/TRBV12-4 | TGTGCCAGCAGTTTCCAAGGGCACAATCAGCCCCAGCATTTT | CASSFQGHNQPQHF
TRBJ2-4 | . | few | TRBV7-6 | TGTGCCAGCGGAGGGCCCGACGACATTCAGTACTTC | CASGGPDDIQYF
TRBJ2-1 | TRBD2 | few | TRBV7-6 | TGTGCCAGCAGTCCTGGACTAGCGGCTGAGCAGTTCTTC | CASSPGLAAEQFF
TRBJ2-7 | . | . | TRBV20-1 | TGCAGTGCTGCGGGCCTAGCTCTCTACGAGCAGTACTTC | CSAAGLALYEQYF